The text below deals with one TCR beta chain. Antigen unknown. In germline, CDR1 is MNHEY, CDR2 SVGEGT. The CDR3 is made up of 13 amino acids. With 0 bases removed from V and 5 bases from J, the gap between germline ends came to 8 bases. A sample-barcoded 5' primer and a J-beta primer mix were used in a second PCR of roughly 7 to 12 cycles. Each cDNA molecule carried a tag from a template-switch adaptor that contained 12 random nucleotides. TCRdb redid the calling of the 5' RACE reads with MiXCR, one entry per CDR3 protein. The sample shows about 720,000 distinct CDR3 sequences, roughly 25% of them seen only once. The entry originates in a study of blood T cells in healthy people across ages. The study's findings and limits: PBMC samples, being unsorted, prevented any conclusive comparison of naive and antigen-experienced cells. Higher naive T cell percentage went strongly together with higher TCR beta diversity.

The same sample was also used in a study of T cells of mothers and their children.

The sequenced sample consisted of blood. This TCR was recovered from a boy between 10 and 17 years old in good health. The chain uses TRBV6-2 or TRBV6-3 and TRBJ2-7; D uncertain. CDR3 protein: CASSYSRSDEQYF. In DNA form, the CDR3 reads TGTGCCAGCAGTTACTCGAGAAGTGACGAGCAGTACTTC.